Sequencing of this TCR beta chain was carried out in a study of blood T cell repertoires in COVID-19. Study background: COVID-19 samples collected from the United States, Italy and Spain covered acute and convalescent phases. T cells, B-cell-depleted T cells, or PBMCs supplied cDNA or gDNA.

V gave up 2 bases and J gave up 5 bases, with 12 bases separating them. Germline V CDR1 and CDR2: MNHEY, SMNVEV (reference sequence). The CDR3 covers 15 residues. Per the original data handling: Amplified reference gene primers provided the basis for estimating nucleated cell counts. Sequencing was performed with immunoSEQ multiplex PCR; in TCRdb, only in-frame clones are kept and a portion is missing. That table gives V, J and clone size, and the DNA gave D and trimming. The table has around 75,000 clones, approximately 90% seen once. What was sequenced was peripheral blood. This TCR came from a human donor in a cohort sampled during active COVID-19. The rearrangement links TRBV27 to TRBJ2-2; D might be TRBD1 (6 bases). Here the CDR3 reads CASSLRGRGTGELFF. CDR3 DNA: TGTGCCAGCAGTTTAAGGGGGAGAGGGACCGGGGAGCTGTTTTTT.